The clone carrying this TCR beta chain was recorded many times. As yet, its antigen is unknown. With 10-nucleotide random UMIs included, cDNA was synthesized by 5'RACE. TCRdb redid the calling of the 5' RACE reads with MiXCR, one entry per CDR3 protein. The repertoire holds 87,000 or so distinct CDR3 sequences, with approximately 3.3% as singletons. Germline V CDR1 and CDR2: MNHEY, SMNVEV (reference sequence). Trimming removed 2 bases at V and 4 bases at J, with 15 bases between. The CDR3 is made up of 16 amino acids. The data are from a study of neurological immune-mediated disorders. The study, taken as a whole, reports: The multiple sclerosis repertoire cluster showed no association with any clinical or MRI feature. The authors stated that larger cohorts are needed. The study found the most TCR clonal expansion in HTLV-1-associated myelopathy and the least in multiple sclerosis, below healthy controls.

The sample consisted of PBMCs. The chain combines TRBV27 with TRBJ2-1; D unclear. This clonotype was sampled from a woman under 30 with multiple sclerosis. The CDR3 sequence: CASSLGQSWAYNEQFF. CDR3 sequence (DNA): TGTGCCAGCAGTTTAGGCCAGTCCTGGGCGTACAATGAGCAGTTCTTC.